This T cell receptor beta chain was sequenced during a study of blood T cells in healthy people across ages. Points from the study as a whole: Long-lived donors carried more naive CD4+ cells and greater diversity than aged donors.

With regard to this clonotype: The antigen is undetermined.

For every donor, a draw yielded around 9.4 milliliters of peripheral blood. The amount of total RNA extracted per sample was at least 6 micrograms. The CDR3 covers 15 residues. Germline V CDR1 and CDR2: MNHEY, SVGEGT. V dropped 4 bases and J dropped 2 bases, with 13 bases sitting between them. Next came a second PCR, run for about 7 to 12 cycles, which used a sample-barcoded 5' primer along with a J-beta primer mix. Each cDNA molecule was tagged by a template-switch adaptor with 12 random nucleotides. TCRdb ran MiXCR on the 5' RACE reads and lists one entry per CDR3 protein. This sample carries 1.4 million to 1.5 million distinct CDR3 sequences, 35% to 45% of them seen once, and the ten largest clones take roughly 7.9%.

This TCR derives from a woman younger than 30 in good health. The chain has TRBV6-2 or TRBV6-3 and TRBJ2-3, with D uncertain. Sequenced input: blood. Here the CDR3 DNA reads TGTGCCAGCAGTTCCCCGGGCGGACCCACAGATACGCAGTATTTT. Amino acid sequence: CASSSPGGPTDTQYF.